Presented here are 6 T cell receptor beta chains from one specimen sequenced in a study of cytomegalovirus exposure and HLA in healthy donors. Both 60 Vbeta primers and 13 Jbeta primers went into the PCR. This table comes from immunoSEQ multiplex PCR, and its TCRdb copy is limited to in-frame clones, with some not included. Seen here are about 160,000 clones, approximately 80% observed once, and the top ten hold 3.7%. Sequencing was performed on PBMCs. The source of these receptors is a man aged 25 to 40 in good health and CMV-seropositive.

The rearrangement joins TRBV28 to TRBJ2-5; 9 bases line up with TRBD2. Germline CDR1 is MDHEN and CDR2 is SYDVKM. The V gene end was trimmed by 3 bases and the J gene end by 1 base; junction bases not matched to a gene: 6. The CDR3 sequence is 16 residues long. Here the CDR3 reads CASSFPTSGFQETQYF. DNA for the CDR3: TGTGCCAGCAGTTTCCCGACTAGCGGTTTCCAAGAGACCCAGTACTTC.

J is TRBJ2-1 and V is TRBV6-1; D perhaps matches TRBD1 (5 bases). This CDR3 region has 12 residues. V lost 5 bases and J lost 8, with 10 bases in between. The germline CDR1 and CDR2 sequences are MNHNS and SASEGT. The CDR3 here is CASSPQGDEQFF. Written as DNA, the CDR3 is TGTGCCAGCAGTCCCCAGGGTGATGAGCAGTTCTTC.

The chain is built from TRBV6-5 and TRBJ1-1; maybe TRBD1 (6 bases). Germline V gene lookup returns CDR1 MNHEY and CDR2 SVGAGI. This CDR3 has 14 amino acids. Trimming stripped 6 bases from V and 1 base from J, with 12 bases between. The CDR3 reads CASRSTGRNTEAFF. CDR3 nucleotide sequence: TGTGCCAGCAGAAGTACAGGGCGGAACACTGAAGCTTTCTTT.

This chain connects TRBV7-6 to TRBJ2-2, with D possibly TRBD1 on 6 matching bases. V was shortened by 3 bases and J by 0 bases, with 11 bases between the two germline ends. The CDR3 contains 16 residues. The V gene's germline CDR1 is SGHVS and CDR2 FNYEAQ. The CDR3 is CASSFRRTANTGELFF. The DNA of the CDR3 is TGTGCCAGCAGCTTTAGAAGGACAGCGAACACCGGGGAGCTGTTTTTT.

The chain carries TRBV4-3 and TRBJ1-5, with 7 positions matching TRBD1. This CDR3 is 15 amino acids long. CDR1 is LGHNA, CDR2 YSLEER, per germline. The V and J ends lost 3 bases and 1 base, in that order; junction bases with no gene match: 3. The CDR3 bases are TGCGCCAGCAGCCAGCGACAGGGCAGCAATCAGCCCCAGCATTTT. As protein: CASSQRQGSNQPQHF.

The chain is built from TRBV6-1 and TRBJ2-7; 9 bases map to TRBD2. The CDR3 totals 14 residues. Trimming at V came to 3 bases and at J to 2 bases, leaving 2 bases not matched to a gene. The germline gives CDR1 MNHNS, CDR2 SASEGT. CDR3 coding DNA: TGTGCCAGCAGTGAGGCTAGCGGGGCCTACGAGCAGTACTTC. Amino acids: CASSEASGAYEQYF.